This T cell receptor (beta chain) appears in the sequencing data of a study of T-cell reconstitution after alpha-beta-depleted transplantation in children. The sample holds many counts of this clonotype. Its antigen is still unknown. The TCRbeta library incorporated unique molecular identifiers. One entry per CDR3 protein, called by TCRdb with MiXCR from the PCR reads. The sample records 700,000 to 950,000 distinct CDR3 sequences, roughly 16% being singletons. General observations from the study: Some patients showed high day-60 TCRbeta diversity, which derived from surviving recipient T cells and thymic progenitors. Most T-cell counts and diversity one year after the transplant came from T cells that were newly produced.

The material sequenced was PBMCs, mostly from graft donor cells, taken 360 days after TCRalphabeta/CD19-depleted stem cell transplant. This TCR was sampled from a male patient younger than 18 who had a stem cell transplant for acute lymphoblastic leukemia, so the T cells may come from the graft donor.

The CDR3 protein is CASAPGLAGHEQYF. The CDR3 DNA sequence: TGTGCCAGCGCCCCGGGACTAGCGGGTCACGAGCAGTACTTC. V gene TRBV27 combines with J gene TRBJ2-7; 12 nucleotides line up with TRBD2. The germline V gene has CDR1 MNHEY and CDR2 SMNVEV (reference sequence). The CDR3 has 14 residues. After removal of 8 bases from V and 5 bases from J, the junction contained 7 bases not matched to a gene.